Below, 21 T cell receptor beta chains from the same sample are listed, as sequenced in a study of Graves' ophthalmopathy and Graves' hyperthyroidism listed by TCRdb under 2018. TCRdb lists the instrument as Illumina HiSeq 2000. For repertoire sequencing, the TCR beta CDR3 regions were amplified from RNA transcripts. HTBI primers and the Qiagen OneStep RT-PCR kit were used in a first-round RT-PCR, which was followed by a second-round multiplex PCR, size selection and purification. The public reads were reprocessed in TCRdb via fastp at Q25 and MiXCR, keeping in-frame beta chains. Each entry is one CDR3 protein sequence, shown with its most common DNA and genes. The sample yields 600,000 to 700,000 distinct CDR3 sequences; just over 40% were counted once. Jointly, the top ten make up more than 3% of the sample. Material for sequencing was peripheral blood. These receptors were collected from an adult man with Graves' ophthalmopathy.

The chain recombines TRBV27 with TRBJ2-7; TRBD1 aligns across 9 bases. The trim removed 6 bases at V and 7 bases at J, leaving 13 bases unmatched. CDR1 and CDR2 (germline): MNHEY, SMNVEV (reference sequence). The CDR3 is 15 amino acids. This chain's CDR3 is CASRPLGSGTGEQYF. The DNA of the CDR3 is TGTGCCAGCAGACCACTCGGGAGTGGGACAGGGGAGCAGTACTTC.

Note on this clonotype: A much larger clonotype is one base distant, so this may be a read error. The chain couples TRBV20-1 to TRBJ1-3, with D maybe TRBD1 (5 bases). Trimming stripped 6 bases from V and 2 bases from J, with 14 bases between. The CDR3 spans 14 residues. Germline V lookup: CDR1 DFQATT, CDR2 SNEGSKA (reference sequence). CDR3 DNA: TGCAGTGCCCTAATGCAGGGAGCTGGAAACACCATATATTTT. Protein: CSALMQGAGNTIYF.

This clonotype was detected only once. The CDR3 carries no conserved terminal phenylalanine or tryptophan, so it likely arises from a read error. The V and J genes are TRBV7-2 and TRBJ2-5; 9 positions match TRBD2. CDR1 is SGHTA, CDR2 FQGNSA, per germline. The CDR3 length is 15 residues. The J segment lost 5 bases and the V segment lost 6 bases, leaving 10 bases of the junction unmatched. The CDR3 region has the DNA TGTGCCAGCAGACCTAAAGCGGGGGGCGGGGAGACCCAGTACCTC. It specifies CASRPKAGGGETQYL.

This clonotype was seen a handful of times. The CDR3 ends on some other residue instead of the conserved phenylalanine or tryptophan, so this is likely a read error. The DNA is omitted, as the CDR3 cannot be located on it reliably, and the CDR3 follows TCRdb's listing. The chain is built from TRBV15 and TRBJ2-2; TRBD2 is the table's D call and was not checked against the DNA. The CDR3 totals 11 residues, both ends included. Germline loops: CDR1 LNHNV, CDR2 YYDKDF (reference sequence). CDR3 amino acids: CATSPRTSGSL.

This chain links TRBV5-1 with TRBJ2-2, with TRBD2 matching over 8 bases. The ends lost 1 base at V and 3 bases at J; junction bases unmatched: 5. Germline V gives CDR1 SGHRS, CDR2 YFSETQ. The CDR3 runs to 16 residues. CDR3 in DNA: TGCGCCAGCAGCTTGTGGCCGGGGGGGTACACCGGGGAGCTGTTTTTT. It specifies CASSLWPGGYTGELFF. Full variable domain (remainder filled in from reference TRBV5-1 and TRBJ2-2): KAGVTQTPRYLIKTRGQQVTLSCSPISGHRSVSWYQQTPGQGLQFLFEYFSETQRNKGNFPGRFSGRQFSNSRSEMNVSTLELGDSALYLCASSLWPGGYTGELFFGEGSRLTVL.

This clonotype has a handful of counts. This chain joins TRBV14 and TRBJ1-6, with D unresolved. Germline assignment: CDR1 SGHDN and CDR2 FVKESK. The CDR3 is 12 amino acids. The V end lost 2 bases, the J end lost 8 bases, and 4 bases lay between the germline ends. As DNA, the CDR3 is TGTGCCAGCAGCCAACTCTATTCACCCCTCCACTTT. It translates to CASSQLYSPLHF.

Remarks on this clonotype: This sequence may be a read error, since a much larger clone differs from it by one base. This chain joins TRBV7-3 and TRBJ1-4, with D perhaps matching TRBD1 (5 bases). V was pared by 0 bases and J by 6 bases, with 14 bases between. The germline V gene has CDR1 SGHTA and CDR2 FQGTGA. CDR3 size: 16 residues. The CDR3 DNA sequence: TGTGCCAGCAGCTTAACTTTCACAGGAGCCCATGAAAAACTGTTTTTT. Protein: CASSLTFTGAHEKLFF.

This clonotype was observed at least ten times. V usage is TRBV7-2 and J usage is TRBJ2-5, with no clear D. CDR1 is SGHTA, CDR2 FQGNSA, per germline. The CDR3 sequence is 16 residues long. V was shortened by 0 bases and J by 5 bases, with 16 bases between the two germline ends. The CDR3 nucleotides are TGTGCCAGCAGCTTAGCAGGGCCCACGTTGAGTGAGACCCAGTACTTC. Amino acids: CASSLAGPTLSETQYF.

Points on this clonotype: A read error may explain this, as a much larger clone is one base away. The chain carries TRBV25-1 and TRBJ1-2; D is undetermined. There are 15 residues in the CDR3. CDR1 is MGHDK and CDR2 is SYGVNS in the germline V gene. The CDR3 protein is CASSLAPEVGYGYTF. In DNA form, the CDR3 reads TGCGCCAGCAGCTTGGCTCCGGAGGTCGGCTATGGCTACACCTTC.

This clonotype was recorded many times. The CDR3 here is CASSLYRGRPQHF. CDR3 coding DNA: TGTGCCAGCAGCTTATATCGGGGGCGGCCCCAGCATTTT. The rearrangement links TRBV7-2 to TRBJ1-5; D perhaps matches TRBD1 (6 bases). Germline lookup yields CDR1 SGHTA and CDR2 FQGNSA. CDR3 length: 13 residues. Trimming stripped 2 bases from V and 9 bases from J, with 11 bases between.

In this sample, this clonotype turned up many times. V and J are TRBV19 and TRBJ1-5; D is uncertain. The CDR3 consists of 14 residues. Trimming removed 3 bases at V and 3 bases at J, with 9 bases between. The germline CDR1 and CDR2 sequences are LNHDA and SQIVND (reference sequence). The CDR3 reads CASSIPTFNQPQHF. For the CDR3, the DNA is TGTGCCAGTAGTATCCCGACCTTCAATCAGCCCCAGCATTTT.

Ten or more counts support this clonotype. V usage is TRBV9 and J usage is TRBJ1-2; 7 bases align to TRBD1. Germline V gives CDR1 SGDLS, CDR2 YYNGEE. V lost 0 bases, J lost 3 bases, and 2 bases stayed unmatched. The CDR3 has 14 residues. This CDR3 reads CASSVGQGDYGYTF. The CDR3 DNA is TGTGCCAGCAGCGTAGGTCAGGGGGACTATGGCTACACCTTC.

The V gene is TRBV3-1, the J gene TRBJ2-5; D unclear. With 0 bases removed from V and 7 bases from J, the gap between germline ends came to 12 bases. Germline CDR1 is LGHDT and CDR2 is YNNKEL (reference sequence). There are 14 residues in the CDR3. In nucleotides, the CDR3 is TGTGCCAGCAGCCAAGATACGGGCCGACGGACCCAGTACTTC. Amino acids: CASSQDTGRRTQYF.

This clonotype has at least ten counts. J is TRBJ2-7 and V is TRBV2, with D tentatively TRBD1 (5 bases). V lost 2 bases and J 7 bases, leaving 15 bases between the germline ends. Germline V gene data show CDR1 as SNHLY and CDR2 as FYNNEI. The CDR3 is 14 amino acids. The CDR3 nucleotides are TGTGCCAGCAGTGAAATGAGACAGACCGGGGAGCAGTACTTC. Translation gives CASSEMRQTGEQYF. Full variable domain (rest looked up from reference TRBV2 and TRBJ2-7): EPEVTQTPSHQVTQMGQEVILRCVPISNHLYFYWYRQILGQKVEFLVSFYNNEISEKSEIFDDQFSVERPDGSNFTLKIRSTKLEDSAMYFCASSEMRQTGEQYFGPGTRLTVT.

On this clonotype itself: This may stem from a read error, because a much larger clone lies one nucleotide away. This chain joins TRBV7-9 and TRBJ2-2, with TRBD2 matching over 14 bases. Germline CDR1 is SEHNR and CDR2 is FQNEAQ (reference sequence). This CDR3 has 17 amino acids. The CDR3 sequence is CASSLPGTSGRAGELCF. As DNA, the CDR3 is TGTGCCAGCAGCTTACCAGGGACTAGCGGGAGAGCCGGGGAGCTGTGTTTT.

This clonotype was counted only a few times. V and J are TRBV20-1 and TRBJ1-2; D is perhaps TRBD1 (6 bases). This CDR3 has 14 residues. V was cut by 3 bases and J by 4 bases, with 15 bases left in between. The germline V gene has CDR1 DFQATT and CDR2 SNEGSKA (reference sequence). The CDR3 spells CSASSRTALYGYTF. The CDR3 DNA reads TGCAGTGCTAGTTCAAGGACAGCCCTCTATGGCTACACCTTC.

Concerning this clonotype itself: A much larger clone lies a single base off, so this may be a read error. V is TRBV7-9 and J is TRBJ2-7; 7 nucleotides match TRBD2. There are 15 residues in the CDR3. The germline gives CDR1 SEHNR, CDR2 FQNEAQ (reference sequence). V gave up 9 bases and J gave up 3 bases; unmatched junction bases: 14. CDR3: CASSMGLAELYEQYF. The CDR3 DNA reads as TGTGCCAGTAGTATGGGGCTAGCGGAACTCTACGAGCAGTACTTC.

This clonotype was picked up a small number of times. V gene TRBV2 combines with J gene TRBJ1-2; a possible D gene is TRBD1 (6 bases). V was shortened by 8 bases and J by 8 bases, with 21 bases between the two germline ends. The CDR3 loop spans 14 amino acids. The V gene's germline CDR1 is SNHLY and CDR2 FYNNEI. CDR3 bases: TGTGCCAGCTCACCTCCAAGGGGGATTGAGGGCTACACCTTC. It yields the protein CASSPPRGIEGYTF. The entire variable domain, with the rest obtained from reference TRBV2 and TRBJ1-2, is as follows: EPEVTQTPSHQVTQMGQEVILRCVPISNHLYFYWYRQILGQKVEFLVSFYNNEISEKSEIFDDQFSVERPDGSNFTLKIRSTKLEDSAMYFCASSPPRGIEGYTFGSGTRLTVV.

The chain carries TRBV12-3 or TRBV12-4 and TRBJ1-6, with D possibly TRBD1 on 5 matching bases. This CDR3 is 16 amino acids long. V was cut by 2 bases and J by 8 bases, with 16 bases left in between. CDR3 in amino acids: CASSLKAPGDHSPLHF. The CDR3 DNA reads as TGTGCCAGCAGTTTAAAGGCCCCCGGGGACCATTCACCCCTCCACTTT.

Details on this clonotype: The CDR3 does not close with the conserved phenylalanine or tryptophan, likely indicating a read error. The chain uses TRBV19 and TRBJ1-1; a possible D gene is TRBD1 (5 bases). The length of the CDR3 is 11 residues. The V end lost 8 bases, the J end lost 7 bases, and 11 bases lay between the germline ends. The germline V gene has CDR1 LNHDA and CDR2 SQIVND (reference sequence). CDR3 nucleotides: TGTGCCAGTCAGGGATTTTTTGAAGCTTTCCTT. Protein sequence: CASQGFFEAFL.

Comments on this clonotype: A much larger clone is a single base away; this may be a read error. CDR3: CASRGWGYGYTF. CDR3 DNA sequence: TGTGCCAGCAGGGGTTGGGGCTATGGCTACACCTTC. The chain carries TRBV2 and TRBJ1-2; D gene uncertain. Germline V lookup: CDR1 SNHLY, CDR2 FYNNEI. Trimming shortened V by 6 bases and J by 4 bases, and 9 bases separated the two germline ends. The CDR3 sequence is 12 residues long.